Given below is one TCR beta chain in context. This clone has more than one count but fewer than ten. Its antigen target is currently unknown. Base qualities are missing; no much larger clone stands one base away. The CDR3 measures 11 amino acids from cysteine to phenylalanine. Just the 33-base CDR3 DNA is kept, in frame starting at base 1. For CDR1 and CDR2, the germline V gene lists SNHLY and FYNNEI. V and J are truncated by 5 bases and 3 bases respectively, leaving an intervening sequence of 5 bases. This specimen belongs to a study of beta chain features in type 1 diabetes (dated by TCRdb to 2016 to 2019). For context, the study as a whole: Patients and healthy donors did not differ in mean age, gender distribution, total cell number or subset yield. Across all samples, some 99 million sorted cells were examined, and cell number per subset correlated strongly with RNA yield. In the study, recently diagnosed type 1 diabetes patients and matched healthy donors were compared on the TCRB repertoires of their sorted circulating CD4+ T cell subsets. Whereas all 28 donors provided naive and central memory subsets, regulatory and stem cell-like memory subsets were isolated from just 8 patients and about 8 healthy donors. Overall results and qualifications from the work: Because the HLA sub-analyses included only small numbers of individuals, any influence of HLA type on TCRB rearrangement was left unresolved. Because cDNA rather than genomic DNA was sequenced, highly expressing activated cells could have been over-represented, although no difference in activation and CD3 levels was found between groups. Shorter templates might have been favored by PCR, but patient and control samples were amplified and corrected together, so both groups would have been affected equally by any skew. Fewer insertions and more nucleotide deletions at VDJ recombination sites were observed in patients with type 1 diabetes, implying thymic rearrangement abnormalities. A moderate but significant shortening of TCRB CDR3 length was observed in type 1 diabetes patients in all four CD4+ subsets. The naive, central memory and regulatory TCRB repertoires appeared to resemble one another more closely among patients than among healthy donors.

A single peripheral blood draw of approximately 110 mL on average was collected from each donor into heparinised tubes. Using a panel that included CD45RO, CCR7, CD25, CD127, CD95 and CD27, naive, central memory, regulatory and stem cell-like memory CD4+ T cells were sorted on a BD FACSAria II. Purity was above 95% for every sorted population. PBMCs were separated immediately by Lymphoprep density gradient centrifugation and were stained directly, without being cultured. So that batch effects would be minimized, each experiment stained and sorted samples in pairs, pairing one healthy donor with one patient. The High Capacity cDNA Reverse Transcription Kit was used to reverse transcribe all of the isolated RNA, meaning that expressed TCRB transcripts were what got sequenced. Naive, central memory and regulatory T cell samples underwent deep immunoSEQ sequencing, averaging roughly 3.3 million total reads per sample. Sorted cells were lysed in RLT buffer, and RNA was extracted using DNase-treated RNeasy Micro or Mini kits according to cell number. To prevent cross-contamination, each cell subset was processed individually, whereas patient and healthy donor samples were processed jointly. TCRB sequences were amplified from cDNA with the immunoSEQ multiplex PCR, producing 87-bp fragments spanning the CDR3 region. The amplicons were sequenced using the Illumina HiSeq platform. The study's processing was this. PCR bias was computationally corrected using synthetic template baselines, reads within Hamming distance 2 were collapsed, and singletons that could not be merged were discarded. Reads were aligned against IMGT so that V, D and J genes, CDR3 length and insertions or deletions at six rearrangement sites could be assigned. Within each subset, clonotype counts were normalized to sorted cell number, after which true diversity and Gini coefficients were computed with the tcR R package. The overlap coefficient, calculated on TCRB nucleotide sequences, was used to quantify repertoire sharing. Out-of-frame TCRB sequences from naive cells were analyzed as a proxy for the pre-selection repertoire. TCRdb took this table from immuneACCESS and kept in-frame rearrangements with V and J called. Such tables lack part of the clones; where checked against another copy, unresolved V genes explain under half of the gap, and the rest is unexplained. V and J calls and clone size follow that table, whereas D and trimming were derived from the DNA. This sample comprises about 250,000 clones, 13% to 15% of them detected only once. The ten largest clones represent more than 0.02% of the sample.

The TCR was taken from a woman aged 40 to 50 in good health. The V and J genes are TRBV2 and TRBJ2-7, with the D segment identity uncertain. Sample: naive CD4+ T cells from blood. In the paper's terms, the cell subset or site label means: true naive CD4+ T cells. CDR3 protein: CASSRSYEQYF. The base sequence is TGTGCCAGCAGTCGGAGCTACGAGCAGTACTTC.